The TCR beta chain under discussion was sequenced for a study of T cell responses to AZD1222 COVID-19 vaccine. The study's findings and limits: Sampled repertoires all dated from after the peak T cell response. Only 6 or 7 individuals given AZD1222 were seropositive at baseline. Reportedly, nearly half of unique spike TCRs recognized epitopes outside B.1.351/B.1.1.7 mutations.

Deletions cut 2 bases from V and 7 bases from J, with 18 bases between. This CDR3 has 15 amino acids. Germline V gives CDR1 KGHSH, CDR2 LQKENI. To note about this clone: The antigen is not known.

Sequencing used immunoSEQ multiplex PCR; TCRdb keeps in-frame clones, though not all of them. The sample has tens of thousands of clones, 65% to 80% seen once. The source was peripheral blood, collected on day 0 of MenACWY control vaccination. This receptor was identified in an adult in good health. This chain uses TRBV18 with TRBJ2-7, with a possible D match to TRBD1 (6 bases). This CDR3 is CASSPGGLGQGEQYV. CDR3 coding DNA: TGTGCCAGCTCACCAGGAGGATTAGGTCAGGGGGAGCAGTACGTC.